A selection of T cell receptor beta chains follows, all from one sample in a study of CD4 and CD8 cells across lung adenocarcinoma regions. TCRdb processed the PCR reads anew with MiXCR; each CDR3 protein has one entry. The data contain about 10,000 distinct CDR3 sequences, under 55% of them singletons. The material sequenced was CD8+ T cells from the margin of a lung tumor. The source of these receptors is a male donor with lung adenocarcinoma. The CD4 and CD8 labels of this study may be unreliable. Each CDR3 is given with its conserved first and last residue.

V gene,J gene,CDR3 protein
TRBV27,TRBJ2-3,CASSLNSGTGGKDTQYF
TRBV6-1,TRBJ2-1,CASSGRAVYNEQFF
TRBV7-2,TRBJ2-3,CASSLGVTGVQDTQYF
TRBV7-6,TRBJ2-3,CASSRGTGETDTQYF
TRBV6-6,TRBJ2-1,CASRVAVSSNNEQFF
TRBV4-1,TRBJ2-1,CASSRTSSSYNEQFF
TRBV7-3,TRBJ2-5,CASSPRGHLGETQYF
TRBV4-1,TRBJ2-5,CASSQDGGGETQYF
TRBV5-1,TRBJ2-5,CASSLAGALAEETQYF
TRBV7-2,TRBJ2-3,CASSLLTSTDTQYF
TRBV7-2,TRBJ2-2,CASSTTKGGELFF
TRBV11-3,TRBJ2-1,CASSLVLGGGDNEQFF
TRBV6-5,TRBJ2-6,CASSYSGQGAHWQFF
TRBV20-1,TRBJ2-3,CSPKSIGGTDTQYF
TRBV12-3/TRBV12-4,TRBJ2-1,CASSPLAGGYNEQFF
TRBV6-2/TRBV6-3,TRBJ2-5,CASSYGAGESQETQYF
TRBV11-2,TRBJ2-3,CASSRGEGTDTQYF
TRBV10-1,TRBJ2-6,CARQGAGANVQSF
TRBV27,TRBJ2-3,CASSFYGRTDTQYF
TRBV27,-,CASSLYLIQGAQIYEQYF
TRBV6-5,-,CASSYSMGYEQYF
TRBV6-5,TRBJ2-6,CASSYSGGAGANVLTF
TRBV6-1,TRBJ2-1,CASRLSGSYNEQFF
TRBV4-2,TRBJ1-2,CASSQGTGVYGYTF
TRBV6-1,TRBJ2-2,CASWSTGELFF
TRBV9,TRBJ2-3,CASSDQRGGLGDTQYF
TRBV9,TRBJ2-5,CASSVVGSGSETQYF
TRBV6-5,TRBJ2-1,CASSSWTSGAGEQFF
TRBV6-1,TRBJ2-7,CASSLRRTRMYEQYF
TRBV6-5,TRBJ1-2,CASSYWAEANYGYTF
TRBV6-1,TRBJ2-4,CASSGDRDTQYF
TRBV6-1,TRBJ2-3,CASSEARGHLTDTQYF
TRBV6-1,TRBJ1-3,CASSPDGNTIYF
TRBV6-1,TRBJ2-7,CASSEIGRGEIAGYEQYF
TRBV12-3/TRBV12-4,TRBJ2-3,CASTPARTSGDSHTQYF
TRBV6-1,TRBJ1-2,CASIPRGLLPFNYGYTF
TRBV11-3,TRBJ2-1,CASSFGLYNEQFF
TRBV10-3,TRBJ2-1,CATRQGASNEQFF
TRBV27,TRBJ2-1,CASSLGTGVERDYNEQFF
TRBV6-1,TRBJ2-5,CASSEVWGLLEAQYF
TRBV6-1,TRBJ2-1,CASSEICTNTQFF
TRBV7-9,TRBJ2-5,CASSGKAEQYF
TRBV12-3/TRBV12-4,TRBJ1-2,CASTRSLANYGYTF
TRBV11-1,TRBJ2-4,CPSRASALCAKNMQYF
TRBV27,TRBJ2-1,CASSWGAGPTSYNEQFF
TRBV12-3/TRBV12-4,TRBJ2-1,CASDSPPFEHNEQFF